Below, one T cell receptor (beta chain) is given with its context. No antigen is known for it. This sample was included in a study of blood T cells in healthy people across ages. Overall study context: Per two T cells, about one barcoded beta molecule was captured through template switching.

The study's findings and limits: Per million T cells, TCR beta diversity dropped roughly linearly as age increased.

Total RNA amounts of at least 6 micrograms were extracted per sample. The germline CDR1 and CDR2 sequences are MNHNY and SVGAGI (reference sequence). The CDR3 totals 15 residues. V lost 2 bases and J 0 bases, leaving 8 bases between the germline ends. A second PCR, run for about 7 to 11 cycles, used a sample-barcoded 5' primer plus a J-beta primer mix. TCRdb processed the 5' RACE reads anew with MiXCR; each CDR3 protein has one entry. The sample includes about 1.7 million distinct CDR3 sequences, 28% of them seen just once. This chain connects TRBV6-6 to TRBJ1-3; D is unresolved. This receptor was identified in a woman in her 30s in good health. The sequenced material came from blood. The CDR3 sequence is CASSYGPVSGNTIYF. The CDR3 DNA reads TGTGCCAGCAGTTACGGGCCAGTCTCTGGAAACACCATATATTTT.